The 12 T cell receptor beta chains listed next were all sequenced from one sample in a study of T cell repertoires in cytomegalovirus infection. TCRdb analysed the reads with MiXCR anew, one entry per CDR3 protein. The table lists 310,000 or so distinct CDR3 sequences, roughly a sixth of them singletons. The sample consisted of PBMCs. These receptors came from a human donor in good health (CMV status not recorded). Some clones in this sample may be carry-over from other donors' samples.

V gene TRBV20-1 combines with J gene TRBJ2-1, with D possibly matching TRBD1 (5 bases). Germline CDR1 is DFQATT and CDR2 is SNEGSKA (reference sequence). The V and J ends lost 5 bases and 4 bases respectively, with 15 bases between them. The CDR3 length is 14 residues. Written as DNA, the CDR3 is TGCAGTGCTCAGGGAAGGGCCCTTTACAATGAGCAGTTCTTC. It specifies CSAQGRALYNEQFF.

The chain employs TRBV7-8 and TRBJ2-2, with 8 bases that match TRBD1. This CDR3 has 16 residues. The junction had 5 bases not matched to a gene; V was cut back by 4 bases and J by 1 base. Germline CDR1 and CDR2: SGHVS and FQNEAQ. Written as DNA, the CDR3 is TGTGCCAGCAGCTCCCGACAGGGGTGGAACACCGGGGAGCTGTTTTTT. This codes for CASSSRQGWNTGELFF. Complete variable domain (other parts from reference TRBV7-8 and TRBJ2-2): GAGVSQSPRYKVAKRGQDVALRCDPISGHVSLFWYQQALGQGPEFLTYFQNEAQLDKSGLPSDRFFAERPEGSVSTLKIQRTQQEDSAVYLCASSSRQGWNTGELFFGEGSRLTVL.

In this sample, this clonotype turned up many times. V is TRBV7-2 and J is TRBJ2-1; D unresolved. The CDR3 runs to 17 residues. Trimming shortened V by 2 bases and J by 2 bases, and 16 bases separated the two germline ends. From germline, CDR1 is SGHTA and CDR2 FQGNSA. The CDR3 DNA reads TGTGCCAGCAGCTTATCTGGGCAGATTTACACCTACAATGAGCAGTTCTTC. The encoded protein is CASSLSGQIYTYNEQFF. Full variable domain (rest looked up from reference TRBV7-2 and TRBJ2-1): GAGVSQSPSNKVTEKGKDVELRCDPISGHTALYWYRQSLGQGLEFLIYFQGNSAPDKSGLPSDRFSAERTGGSVSTLTIQRTQQEDSAVYLCASSLSGQIYTYNEQFFGPGTRLTVL.

This sequence joins TRBV20-1 and TRBJ2-1; 12 positions match TRBD1. CDR3 length: 16 amino acids. V was clipped by 3 bases and J by 5 bases; unmatched bases: 8. Germline values: CDR1 DFQATT, CDR2 SNEGSKA (reference sequence). CDR3 coding DNA: TGCAGTGCTAGTTCAGGGACAGGGGGCCCCCACAATGAGCAGTTCTTC. Translated: CSASSGTGGPHNEQFF.

The chain combines TRBV12-3 or TRBV12-4 with TRBJ2-1; TRBD1 might be the D (5 bases). The CDR3 spans 14 residues. V was shortened by 3 bases and J by 10 bases, with 16 bases between the two germline ends. CDR3 DNA sequence: TGTGCCAGCAGTTTTTTGCTCAGGGCACAAGAGCAGTTCTTC. Protein product: CASSFLLRAQEQFF.

V is TRBV6-6 and J is TRBJ2-5; TRBD2 agrees at 7 bases. CDR1 is MNHNY, CDR2 SVGAGI, per germline (reference sequence). This CDR3 contains 17 residues. V gave up 2 bases and J gave up 5 bases; unmatched junction bases: 14. CDR3 residues: CASSYGRLAVPGETQYF. CDR3 nucleotide sequence: TGTGCCAGCAGTTACGGACGGCTAGCGGTCCCGGGTGAGACCCAGTACTTC.

This clonotype has ten or more counts. The rearrangement joins TRBV12-3 or TRBV12-4 to TRBJ1-2; 7 nucleotides align to TRBD1. This CDR3 spans 16 amino acids. The V and J ends lost 4 bases and 8 bases, in that order; junction bases with no gene match: 16. The CDR3 region has the DNA TGTGCCAGCAGTTACTTACAGGGGATGGTTAGAAAGGGCTACACCTTC. Translated, it gives CASSYLQGMVRKGYTF.

This clonotype was counted only a few times. The chain uses TRBV13 and TRBJ2-7; TRBD2 matches 10 bases. CDR1 PRHDT and CDR2 FYEKMQ come from the germline V gene (reference sequence). The CDR3 sequence is 17 residues long. Trimming cost V 5 bases and J 2 bases; bases outside gene matches: 12. This chain's CDR3 is CASSLQIAGGLAYEQYF. The DNA of the CDR3 is TGTGCCAGCAGCCTCCAGATAGCGGGGGGCCTCGCCTACGAGCAGTACTTC.

In this sample, this clonotype turned up many times. J is TRBJ2-7 and V is TRBV10-3; 10 nucleotides align to TRBD1. CDR3 length equals 16 residues. Germline assignment: CDR1 ENHRY and CDR2 SYGVKD. V gave up 4 bases and J gave up 1 base; unmatched junction bases: 7. The CDR3 nucleotides are TGTGCCATCAGTGCGAAAGGGGACAGGGGTTCCTACGAGCAGTACTTC. Protein: CAISAKGDRGSYEQYF.

This clonotype was picked up many times. The chain is built from TRBV7-2 and TRBJ1-6; TRBD1 is a possible D gene (5 bases). V was clipped by 2 bases and J by 6 bases, with 11 bases between them. The CDR3 contains 15 residues. CDR1 is SGHTA and CDR2 is FQGNSA in the germline V gene. The chain's CDR3 is CASSLSSGGNSPLHF. The DNA of the CDR3 is TGTGCCAGCAGCTTATCTTCGGGGGGTAATTCACCCCTCCACTTT. The whole variable domain, filled in from reference TRBV7-2 and TRBJ1-6, reads GAGVSQSPSNKVTEKGKDVELRCDPISGHTALYWYRQSLGQGLEFLIYFQGNSAPDKSGLPSDRFSAERTGGSVSTLTIQRTQQEDSAVYLCASSLSSGGNSPLHFGNGTRLTVT.

This clonotype was seen more than once but under ten times. The chain couples TRBV10-3 to TRBJ1-2, with D possibly being TRBD1 (6 bases). Trimming stripped 9 bases from V and 1 base from J, with 12 bases between. Looked up from germline, CDR1 is ENHRY and CDR2 is SYGVKD. This CDR3 region has 13 residues. CDR3 residues: CAMADSINYGYTF. The CDR3 DNA reads TGTGCCATGGCGGACAGCATTAACTATGGCTACACCTTC.

V and J are TRBV15 and TRBJ1-5; TRBD1 is a possible D gene (5 bases). The CDR3 length is 16 residues. The germline V gene encodes CDR1 LNHNV and CDR2 YYDKDF (reference sequence). The V and J ends lost 6 bases and 2 bases respectively, with 17 bases between them. The CDR3 coding sequence is TGTGCCACCAGTGGAGGGGCCTCACCCGGCAATCAGCCCCAGCATTTT. Translation gives CATSGGASPGNQPQHF.